A single sample gave rise to the 23 T cell receptor beta chains below, sequenced in a study of blood T cell repertoires in COVID-19. TCRdb's copy holds only in-frame clones and misses some; the assay was immunoSEQ multiplex PCR. The repertoire holds around 260,000 clones, with around 84% as singletons. Sequencing was carried out using peripheral blood. The receptors come from a man between 60 and 75 years old with acute or convalescent COVID-19.

The chain joins TRBV3-1 (or the pseudogene TRBV3-2) to TRBJ2-1; 8 positions match TRBD2. CDR3 length: 18 residues. After removal of 3 bases from V and 6 bases from J, the junction contained 16 bases not matched to a gene. Germline CDR1 and CDR2: LGHDT and YNNKEL (reference sequence). For the CDR3, the DNA is TGTGCCAGCAGCCAGCCACCTTTCTCCGGGAGGGCCCCCAATGAGCAGTTCTTC. Translated: CASSQPPFSGRAPNEQFF.

V gene TRBV19 combines with J gene TRBJ1-2; TRBD1 aligns across 8 bases. Germline V gene sequence: CDR1 LNHDA, CDR2 SQIVND (reference sequence). Trimming at V came to 5 bases and at J to 1 base, leaving 15 bases not matched to a gene. The CDR3 runs 18 residues. The CDR3 region has the DNA TGTGCCAGTAGTCGACCACCTGGACAGGGCACTATTAACTATGGCTACACCTTC. Translated: CASSRPPGQGTINYGYTF.

V and J are TRBV6-6 and TRBJ2-1; D perhaps matches TRBD2 (5 bases). This CDR3 is built from 12 residues. Per germline, CDR1 MNHNY and CDR2 SVGAGI (reference sequence). V was shortened by 11 bases and J by 8 bases, with 16 bases between the two germline ends. The CDR3 DNA sequence: TGTGCCGCGGGTAGGAATCGGGATGAGCAGTTCTTC. Translation gives CAAGRNRDEQFF.

The rearrangement links TRBV10-1 to TRBJ1-1; 9 bases are shared with TRBD1. CDR3 size: 18 residues. Germline V gene data show CDR1 as WNHNN and CDR2 as SYGVQD (reference sequence). Losses at the gene ends were 11 bases for V and 0 bases for J; bases not matched to a gene: 19. The CDR3: CARPPDRGQDPLNTEAFF. The CDR3 bases are TGCGCCCGCCCCCCGGACAGGGGACAAGACCCGTTGAACACTGAAGCTTTCTTT.

The chain employs TRBV10-2 and TRBJ2-7, with 8 bases aligning to TRBD1. V lost 9 bases and J lost 2; bases outside the gene matches: 3. Germline CDR1 and CDR2: WSHSY and SAAADI. The CDR3 extends over 12 amino acids. The CDR3 region is CASRGQAYEQYF. The DNA for the CDR3 is TGCGCCAGTAGGGGACAGGCCTACGAGCAGTACTTC.

J is TRBJ2-1 and V is TRBV10-3; 10 bases are shared with TRBD1. Looked up from germline, CDR1 is ENHRY and CDR2 is SYGVKD. This CDR3 has 14 amino acids. Losses at the gene ends were 8 bases for V and 7 bases for J; bases not matched to a gene: 8. The CDR3, as DNA: TGTGCCATCTCCCCGGGACAGGGGATTAATGAGCAGTTCTTC. Its translation: CAISPGQGINEQFF.

V gene TRBV2 combines with J gene TRBJ2-6; tentative D call: TRBD2 (5 bases). In germline, CDR1 is SNHLY, CDR2 FYNNEI. The length of the CDR3 is 17 residues. The germline V and J ends were trimmed by 2 bases and 0 bases, with 11 bases remaining between them. The CDR3 loop reads CASSEIPDYSGANVLTF. The CDR3 nucleotides read TGTGCCAGCAGTGAAATCCCTGACTACTCTGGGGCCAACGTCCTGACTTTC.

This chain uses TRBV7-9 with TRBJ2-1; 11 bases match TRBD2. The CDR3 has 18 residues. Germline CDR1 is SEHNR and CDR2 is FQNEAQ (reference sequence). After removal of 1 base from V and 2 bases from J, the junction contained 7 bases not matched to a gene. The CDR3 nucleotides read TGTGCCAGCAGCTTAGTGGGGACTAGCGGTCAGACCTACAATGAGCAGTTCTTC. Its protein product is CASSLVGTSGQTYNEQFF.

V usage is TRBV6-1 and J usage is TRBJ1-6; 8 bases map to TRBD1. The V segment lost 2 bases and the J segment 6 bases; nucleotides outside the gene matches: 3. Germline CDR1 and CDR2: MNHNS and SASEGT. The CDR3 contains 15 residues. As DNA, the CDR3 is TGTGCCAGCAGTGAAATGGACAGGGTTAATTCACCCCTCCACTTT. Encoded protein: CASSEMDRVNSPLHF.

The chain joins TRBV13 to TRBJ2-3, with TRBD2 matching 10 bases. This CDR3 has 16 residues. Germline lookup yields CDR1 PRHDT and CDR2 FYEKMQ (reference sequence). V was pared by 1 base and J by 4 bases, with 5 bases of the junction left unmatched. This CDR3 reads CASSLEAGGPSDTQYF. DNA for the CDR3: TGTGCCAGCAGCTTAGAAGCGGGGGGGCCGTCAGATACGCAGTATTTT. Filled out from reference TRBV13 and TRBJ2-3, the complete variable domain reads AAGVIQSPRHLIKEKRETATLKCYPIPRHDTVYWYQQGPGQDPQFLISFYEKMQSDKGSIPDRFSAQQFSDYHSELNMSSLELGDSALYFCASSLEAGGPSDTQYFGPGTRLTVL.

V usage is TRBV5-5 and J usage is TRBJ2-3, with D possibly TRBD2 on 7 matching bases. Germline lookup yields CDR1 SGHKS and CDR2 YYEKEE (reference sequence). This CDR3 comprises 14 residues. V lost 5 bases and J lost 2, with 12 bases in between. DNA of the CDR3: TGTGCCAGCAGGGGGGGGCCGGACACAGATACGCAGTATTTT. Its translation is CASRGGPDTDTQYF.

A single count supports this clone. This chain connects TRBV5-1 to TRBJ1-1; no firm D call. V was cut by 1 base and J by 5 bases, with 18 bases left in between. The CDR3 totals 16 residues. Germline loops: CDR1 SGHRS, CDR2 YFSETQ. The CDR3 loop reads CASSLIPSGGGTEAFF. The CDR3 DNA is TGCGCCAGCAGCTTGATACCGTCGGGTGGTGGGACTGAAGCTTTCTTT. Complete variable domain (other parts from reference TRBV5-1 and TRBJ1-1): KAGVTQTPRYLIKTRGQQVTLSCSPISGHRSVSWYQQTPGQGLQFLFEYFSETQRNKGNFPGRFSGRQFSNSRSEMNVSTLELGDSALYLCASSLIPSGGGTEAFFGQGTRLTVV.

V and J are TRBV3-1 (or the pseudogene TRBV3-2) and TRBJ1-4, with 7 nucleotides matching TRBD1. Germline V CDR1 and CDR2: LGHDT, YNNKEL (reference sequence). Trimming removed 3 bases from V and 6 bases from J; junction bases left unmatched: 7. There are 15 residues in the CDR3. The CDR3 sequence is CASSHSGQEDEKLFF. CDR3 in DNA: TGTGCCAGCAGCCATTCAGGACAGGAGGATGAAAAACTGTTTTTT.

V gene TRBV5-8 combines with J gene TRBJ2-3, with D possibly matching TRBD1 (5 bases). V was cut by 0 bases and J by 2 bases, with 13 bases left in between. Looked up from germline, CDR1 is SGHTS and CDR2 is YDEGEE. The CDR3 contains 16 residues. In nucleotides, the CDR3 is TGTGCCAGCAGCTTGGGATGGGGCGAACACACAGATACGCAGTATTTT. Translating gives CASSLGWGEHTDTQYF.

V gene TRBV6-5 combines with J gene TRBJ1-1, with TRBD1 matching over 9 bases. The CDR3 totals 15 residues. Per the germline V gene, CDR1 is MNHEY and CDR2 is SVGAGI. V shed 6 bases, J shed 0 bases, and the junction held 5 bases outside the gene matches. The CDR3 nucleotides read TGTGCCAGCAGAACGGGACAGGGTGTGAACACTGAAGCTTTCTTT. Residues: CASRTGQGVNTEAFF.

This chain joins TRBV5-1 and TRBJ2-3; 7 bases agree with TRBD2. Per germline, CDR1 SGHRS and CDR2 YFSETQ. The CDR3 loop spans 17 amino acids. After removal of 0 bases from V and 4 bases from J, the junction contained 11 bases not matched to a gene. In DNA, the CDR3 is TGCGCCAGCAGCTTGGCAGTGGGGGACTACCCACCAGATACGCAGTATTTT. As protein: CASSLAVGDYPPDTQYF.

The chain recombines TRBV12-3 or TRBV12-4 with TRBJ2-7; no definite D call. The ends were cut back, 6 bases at V and 3 bases at J, with 6 bases in the middle. The CDR3 consists of 11 residues. CDR3 nucleotides: TGTGCCAGCAGCCCAAACTACGAGCAGTACTTC. This sequence encodes CASSPNYEQYF.

The chain is built from TRBV19 and TRBJ2-6; D perhaps matches TRBD1 (7 bases). Trimming stripped 7 bases from V and 2 bases from J, with 21 bases between. The germline V gene encodes CDR1 LNHDA and CDR2 SQIVND (reference sequence). CDR3 length: 18 residues. The CDR3 region has the DNA TGTGCCAGTAAGGTTGGGGGGACAGCGAGACCTGGGGCCAACGTCCTGACTTTC. Protein sequence: CASKVGGTARPGANVLTF.

V is TRBV30 and J is TRBJ1-2, with 8 bases matching TRBD1. This CDR3 region has 13 residues. V gave up 6 bases and J gave up 4 bases; unmatched junction bases: 7. Germline assignment: CDR1 GTSNPN and CDR2 SVGIG (reference sequence). The CDR3 loop is CACPQGVGYGYTF. The CDR3 coding sequence is TGTGCCTGCCCACAGGGGGTCGGCTATGGCTACACCTTC.

V and J are TRBV6-4 and TRBJ2-7; tentatively, D is TRBD2 (6 bases). Germline V gene lookup returns CDR1 MRHNA and CDR2 SNTAGT. The CDR3 spans 14 residues. V gave up 8 bases and J gave up 3 bases, with 17 bases separating them. The CDR3: CASLRAGSRYEQYF. The CDR3, as DNA: TGTGCCAGCCTACGAGCGGGTTCCCGCTACGAGCAGTACTTC.

J is TRBJ2-7 and V is TRBV7-6, with D perhaps TRBD1 (6 bases). Between the trimmed V and J ends, which lost 5 bases and 4 bases, there was a span of 33 bases. CDR3 length: 20 amino acids. Germline V gives CDR1 SGHVS, CDR2 FNYEAQ. The chain's CDR3 is CASSLGQPSVSPYEGYEQYF. CDR3 bases: TGTGCCAGCAGCCTTGGACAGCCTTCCGTCTCTCCCTACGAGGGGTACGAGCAGTACTTC.

The chain joins TRBV7-3 to TRBJ2-1; 7 bases are a match to TRBD2. CDR3 size: 18 residues. Germline loops: CDR1 SGHTA, CDR2 FQGTGA. V was pared by 0 bases and J by 8 bases, with 16 bases of the junction left unmatched. As DNA, the CDR3 is TGTGCCAGCAGCTTAACTATCCCGCGGGGGAGGGGAAGGGATGAGCAGTTCTTC. Translation: CASSLTIPRGRGRDEQFF.

The CDR3 coding sequence is TGCGCCAGCAGCCGACAGGGGGAAACTGAAGCTTTCTTT. It translates to CASSRQGETEAFF. The gene calls are TRBV5-1 and TRBJ1-1; 9 bases match TRBD1. Germline loops: CDR1 SGHRS, CDR2 YFSETQ. J gave up 5 bases and V 4 bases, and 3 bases lay outside the gene matches. The CDR3 extends over 13 amino acids.